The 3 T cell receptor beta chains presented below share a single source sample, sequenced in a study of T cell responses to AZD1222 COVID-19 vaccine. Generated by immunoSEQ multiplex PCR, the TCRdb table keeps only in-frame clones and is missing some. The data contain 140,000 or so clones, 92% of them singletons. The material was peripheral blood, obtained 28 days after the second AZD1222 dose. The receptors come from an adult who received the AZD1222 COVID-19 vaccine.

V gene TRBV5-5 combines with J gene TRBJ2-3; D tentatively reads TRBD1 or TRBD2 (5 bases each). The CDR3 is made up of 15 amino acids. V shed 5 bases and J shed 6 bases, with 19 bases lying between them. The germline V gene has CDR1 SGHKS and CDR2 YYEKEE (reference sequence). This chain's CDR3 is CASRRGLTEADTQYF. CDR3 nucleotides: TGTGCCAGCAGAAGGGGCCTGACGGAGGCTGATACGCAGTATTTT.

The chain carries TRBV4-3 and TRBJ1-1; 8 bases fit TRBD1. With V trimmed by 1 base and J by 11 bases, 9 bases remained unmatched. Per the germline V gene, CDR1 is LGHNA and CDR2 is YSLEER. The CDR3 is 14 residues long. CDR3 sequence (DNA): TGCGCCAGCAGCCAAGCCTTAGGACAGGGACGGGCTTTCTTT. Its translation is CASSQALGQGRAFF.

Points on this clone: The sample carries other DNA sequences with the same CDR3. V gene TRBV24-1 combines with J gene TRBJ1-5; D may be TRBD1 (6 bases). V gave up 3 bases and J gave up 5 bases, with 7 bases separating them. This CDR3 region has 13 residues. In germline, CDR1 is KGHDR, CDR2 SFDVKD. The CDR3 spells CATSDRGDQPQHF. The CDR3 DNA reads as TGTGCCACCAGTGATAGGGGGGATCAGCCCCAGCATTTT.